This T cell receptor (beta chain) emerged from a study of neoadjuvant anti-PD-1 for oral cavity cancer listed by TCRdb under 2021. For the study in its entirety: Before curative-intent surgical resection, most patients were given three to four biweekly doses of nivolumab at 3 mg/kg. Under RECIST 1.1, a patient counted as a responder if showing complete response, partial response or stable disease, and as a non-responder if showing progression. A roughly 30% response rate was observed in the parent correlative cohort, in which about a dozen patients were included. For patients who did not progress, a fourth nivolumab dose was given around day 43, followed by definitive surgical resection on days 50-56. Paper-wide results and their limitations: Higher pretreatment blood Treg/Th17 ratios correlated with both higher pretreatment blood TCRbeta clonality and lower post-treatment tumor TCRbeta clonality. The TCR analyses had only a few patients in each response group, and the authors called for validation in larger cohorts. Within PBMCs, T cell clonality (Gini index) was significantly higher in non-responders than responders after neoadjuvant nivolumab.

What this sample's time point label stands for: after neoadjuvant nivolumab, at surgical resection. Patients were newly diagnosed with stage II-IVA oral cavity squamous cell carcinoma and had received no prior systemic or radiation treatment. Everyone in the cohort had locally advanced, HPV-negative oral cavity squamous cell carcinoma. No culture maintenance or expansion was done, as the peripheral blood mononuclear cells went straight to analysis. The samples were drawn from a longitudinal correlative study tied to a single-arm phase II trial testing neoadjuvant nivolumab in oral cavity squamous cell carcinoma. Subject-matched pre- and post-treatment PBMCs and tumors from three responders and three non-responders underwent genomic DNA-based TCRbeta sequencing. Peripheral blood mononuclear cells were collected once before nivolumab treatment and again after treatment, at the time of surgery. The Maxwell RSC DNA from Cells kit was used to isolate genomic DNA from PBMCs.

PBMC libraries used mostly approximately 480 ng of input genomic DNA for deep sequencing, with six replicates per sample. Following the manufacturer's instructions, the team built TCRbeta libraries using the immunoSEQ hsTCRbeta kit. The completed libraries were mixed into a single pool at 3 nM, then sequenced with an Illumina NovaSeq 6000 S4 flow cell. In the source study's methods: The immunoSEQ Analyzer was used for raw data preprocessing and quality control. The analysis was restricted to productive rearrangements, with each unique CDR3 amino acid sequence defining a clonotype. Repertoire clonality was estimated as the Gini-Simpson index, which was calculated using the R package tcR. Student's t test was used to compare Gini indices, and Pearson correlation was used to assess associations with tumor size change. TCRdb took over this immuneACCESS table, retaining in-frame rearrangements with V and J assigned. Such tables are incomplete; in checked studies, under half of the missing clones stem from an unresolved V gene, and the remainder is unexplained. V and J calls and clone size are copied from that table; D and trimming were computed from the DNA. The sample table contains around 68,000 clones; only one count was recorded for about 90% of them. The ten largest clones capture 2.5% to 3% of the sample.

Here V drops 4 bases and J drops 1 base, and the junction holds 3 bases not matched to any gene. The germline V gene gives CDR1 as SGDLS and CDR2 as YYNGEE. The CDR3 runs 15 residues from the cysteine to the phenylalanine. Kept here is only the CDR3 DNA, which spans 45 bases and is read in frame from base 1. This clone was counted a single time. No antigen is known for it. Base qualities were left out, and no much larger clone turns up one base away. This specimen consisted of PBMCs, obtained after nivolumab (anti-PD-1) treatment. The chain uses TRBV9 and TRBJ2-5, and 11 junctional nucleotides match TRBD1. The sequence was obtained from a person between 40 and 79 years old with oral cavity squamous cell carcinoma. The CDR3 is CASSPGQGAQETQYF. The nucleotide sequence is given as TGTGCCAGCAGCCCCGGACAGGGGGCCCAAGAGACCCAGTACTTC.